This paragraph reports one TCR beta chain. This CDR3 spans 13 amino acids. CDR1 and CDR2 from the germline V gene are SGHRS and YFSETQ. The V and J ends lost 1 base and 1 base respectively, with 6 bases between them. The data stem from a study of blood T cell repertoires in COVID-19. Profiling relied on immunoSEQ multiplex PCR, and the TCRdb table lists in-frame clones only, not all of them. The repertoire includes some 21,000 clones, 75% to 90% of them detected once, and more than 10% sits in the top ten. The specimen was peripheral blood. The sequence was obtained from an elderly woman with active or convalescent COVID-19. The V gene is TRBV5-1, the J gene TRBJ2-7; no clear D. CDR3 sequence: CASSLLLSYEQYF. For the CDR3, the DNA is TGCGCCAGCAGCTTGCTCTTATCCTACGAGCAGTACTTC.